One T cell receptor (beta chain) is described in this entry. Libraries were prepared by immunoSEQ multiplex PCR; TCRdb keeps only in-frame clonotypes and omits some of them. The repertoire consists of 45,000 to 50,000 clones, with approximately 91% occurring once and the leading ten covering under 20%. This sample is drawn from a study of OX40 agonist ivuxolimab in advanced cancers. Study summary: From 23 to 79 years was the age range, with a mean of 60 years, and roughly 83% were male.

The CDR3 consists of 14 residues. Germline V gene data show CDR1 as SQVTM and CDR2 as ANQGSEA. Deletions cut 1 base from V and 8 bases from J, with 15 bases between. This sequence joins TRBV29-1 and TRBJ2-1; TRBD1 might be the D (6 bases). Material: CD4+ or CD8+ T cells sorted from blood, obtained in a trial of the OX40 agonist ivuxolimab. The clonotype was recovered from an adult with an advanced solid tumor such as melanoma, head and neck, liver or kidney cancer. The CDR3: CSVEGTDQGDEQFF. The CDR3 DNA sequence: TGCAGCGTTGAAGGGACAGACCAAGGGGATGAGCAGTTCTTC.